This TCR beta chain originates from a study of T cell responses to AZD1222 COVID-19 vaccine. Clones were read by immunoSEQ multiplex PCR, and TCRdb kept only the in-frame ones, dropping some. The sample has approximately 130,000 clones; more than 85% are singletons. Per germline, CDR1 SQVTM and CDR2 ANQGSEA. This CDR3 comprises 9 residues. V lost 7 bases and J lost 3, with 3 bases in between. The chain combines TRBV29-1 with TRBJ1-2; D call uncertain. The TCR was taken from an adult in good health. This material consisted of peripheral blood, taken on day 0 of AZD1222 vaccination. CDR3 amino acids: CSGDYGYTF. The CDR3 bases are TGCAGCGGTGACTATGGCTACACCTTC. Full variable domain (remainder filled in from reference TRBV29-1 and TRBJ1-2): SAVISQKPSRDICQRGTSLTIQCQVDSQVTMMFWYRQQPGQSLTLIATANQGSEATYESGFVIDKFPISRPNLTFSTLTVSNMSPEDSSIYLCSGDYGYTFGSGTRLTVV.